This T cell receptor (beta chain) is drawn from a study of blood T cell repertoires in COVID-19. Clones were read by immunoSEQ multiplex PCR, and TCRdb kept only the in-frame ones, dropping some. The sample contains approximately 190,000 clones, about 86% of which appear only once. Source material: peripheral blood. This TCR was recovered from a man aged 25 to 45 with active or convalescent COVID-19.

The CDR3 coding sequence is TGTGCCAGCAGTCAGGACAGAATCCAAGAGACCCAGTACTTC. The encoded protein is CASSQDRIQETQYF. This chain links TRBV2 with TRBJ2-5, with D maybe TRBD1 (6 bases). From germline, CDR1 is SNHLY and CDR2 FYNNEI. The CDR3 runs 14 residues. Trimming took off 5 bases at V and 1 base at J, with 11 bases between the two ends.